These T cell receptor beta chains were read from a single sample in a study of blood T cell repertoires in COVID-19. The table came from immunoSEQ multiplex PCR; TCRdb's copy has only in-frame clones and leaves some out. The sample lists roughly 170,000 clones; roughly 78% were seen once. The material sequenced was peripheral blood. These receptors were obtained from a woman aged 60-75 years with COVID-19, enrolled during active disease. Each CDR3 is given with its conserved first and last residue.

CDR3: CASSPSGVAEEYF
J: TRBJ2-3
V: TRBV3-1/TRBV3-2

CDR3: CASSPSRQVTNTEAFF
J: TRBJ1-1
V: TRBV5-1

CDR3: CASSQGSGEAYSPLHF
J: TRBJ1-6
V: TRBV4-1

CDR3: CASSLYDREGNEQFF
J: TRBJ2-1
V: TRBV11-1

CDR3: CATSSGASSGELFF
J: TRBJ2-2
V: TRBV19

CDR3: CASSQVRGADLRETQYF
J: TRBJ2-5
V: TRBV14

CDR3: CASTPQDSSYNEQFF
J: TRBJ2-1
V: TRBV5-1

CDR3: CASSQDLRGGLQETQYF
J: TRBJ2-5
V: TRBV3-1/TRBV3-2

CDR3: CASSLAGGSYTGELFF
J: TRBJ2-2
V: TRBV5-1

CDR3: CASSEISQDTQYF
J: TRBJ2-3
V: TRBV6-1

CDR3: CSASRGINSPLHF
J: TRBJ1-6
V: TRBV20-1

CDR3: CASSYLQATGNTIYF
J: TRBJ1-3
V: TRBV6-5

CDR3: CASSLDGGYNSPLHF
J: TRBJ1-6
V: TRBV11-2

CDR3: CASTRLGQGFPDTQYF
J: TRBJ2-3
V: TRBV19

CDR3: CASSFGRVGNTIYF
J: TRBJ1-3
V: TRBV28

CDR3: CASSPRAGTGGVSPLHF
J: TRBJ1-6
V: TRBV7-6

CDR3: CASSQEGTSGSNEQFF
J: TRBJ2-1
V: TRBV4-1

CDR3: CASSFLGPGGDTEAFF
J: TRBJ1-1
V: TRBV7-6

CDR3: CASSQRLAGAYNEQFF
J: TRBJ2-1
V: TRBV4-2

CDR3: CASSMVGLYQETQYF
J: TRBJ2-5
V: TRBV19

CDR3: CASTLLLPGTDTQYF
J: TRBJ2-3
V: TRBV28

CDR3: CASSSSSSGKIYF
J: TRBJ2-3
V: TRBV9

CDR3: CASSLGGTGGENTEAFF
J: TRBJ1-1
V: TRBV7-9

CDR3: CASSPDRGNQPQHF
J: TRBJ1-5
V: TRBV4-2

CDR3: CASSSPEGQGAGELFF
J: TRBJ2-2
V: TRBV7-9

CDR3: CASSRPAGLGAEAFF
J: TRBJ1-1
V: TRBV28

CDR3: CASSLAGGTQYF
J: TRBJ2-5
V: TRBV12-3/TRBV12-4

CDR3: CASSERNYEQYF
J: TRBJ2-7
V: TRBV2

CDR3: CASSRTGTSGFRGEQYF
J: TRBJ2-7
V: TRBV28

CDR3: CASSIRGLGRSGTGELFF
J: TRBJ2-2
V: TRBV19

CDR3: CASSEEGQGTEKLFF
J: TRBJ1-4
V: TRBV2

CDR3: CASSPGQSTDTQYF
J: TRBJ2-3
V: TRBV7-9

CDR3: CASSMTATYGYTF
J: TRBJ1-2
V: TRBV28

CDR3: CASSTGLSGQNQPQHF
J: TRBJ1-5
V: TRBV5-1

CDR3: CASSLRRAETQYF
J: TRBJ2-5
V: TRBV27

CDR3: CASSFLELRGNTEAFF
J: TRBJ1-1
V: TRBV7-3

CDR3: CASEPRDFNNEQFF
J: TRBJ2-1
V: TRBV18

CDR3: CASSIRTGAHNTQYF
J: TRBJ2-3
V: TRBV7-3

CDR3: CASSPTGTSGGRSGELFF
J: TRBJ2-2
V: TRBV11-2

CDR3: CASSVGGAGNTIYF
J: TRBJ1-3
V: TRBV9

CDR3: CSARDYEQFF
J: TRBJ2-1
V: TRBV20-1

CDR3: CATSISRDRGLYEQYF
J: TRBJ2-7
V: TRBV15

CDR3: CASSYIGGGPSSEQFF
J: TRBJ2-1
V: TRBV28

CDR3: CASSRTSGRPEQFF
J: TRBJ2-1
V: TRBV7-2

CDR3: CASSQRLAATYEQYF
J: TRBJ2-7
V: TRBV3-1/TRBV3-2

CDR3: CASSTILSYNEQFF
J: TRBJ2-1
V: TRBV2

CDR3: CAWNPTGGAGYTF
J: TRBJ1-2
V: TRBV30

CDR3: CASSPGDSPLHF
J: TRBJ1-6
V: TRBV5-5

CDR3: CASSLAGTSGRRNIQYF
J: TRBJ2-4
V: TRBV5-1

CDR3: CASSYNQNYGYTF
J: TRBJ1-2
V: TRBV6-6

CDR3: CASRPGAGELFF
J: TRBJ2-2
V: TRBV12-3/TRBV12-4

CDR3: CASSQGGTSEHNEQFF
J: TRBJ2-1
V: TRBV14

CDR3: CASSSGQGNNEQFF
J: TRBJ2-1
V: TRBV27

CDR3: CASSLGTSPETQYF
J: TRBJ2-5
V: TRBV19

CDR3: CASSLGALWQPQHF
J: TRBJ1-5
V: TRBV5-6

CDR3: CAGQAARSGANVLTF
J: TRBJ2-6
V: TRBV28

CDR3: CASSSNRGFNQPQHF
J: TRBJ1-5
V: TRBV7-9

CDR3: CASSSQGGGNSPLHF
J: TRBJ1-6
V: TRBV7-9

CDR3: CASSLGGGSYNEQFF
J: TRBJ2-1
V: TRBV5-4

CDR3: CASRAGDIGQPQHF
J: TRBJ1-5
V: TRBV28